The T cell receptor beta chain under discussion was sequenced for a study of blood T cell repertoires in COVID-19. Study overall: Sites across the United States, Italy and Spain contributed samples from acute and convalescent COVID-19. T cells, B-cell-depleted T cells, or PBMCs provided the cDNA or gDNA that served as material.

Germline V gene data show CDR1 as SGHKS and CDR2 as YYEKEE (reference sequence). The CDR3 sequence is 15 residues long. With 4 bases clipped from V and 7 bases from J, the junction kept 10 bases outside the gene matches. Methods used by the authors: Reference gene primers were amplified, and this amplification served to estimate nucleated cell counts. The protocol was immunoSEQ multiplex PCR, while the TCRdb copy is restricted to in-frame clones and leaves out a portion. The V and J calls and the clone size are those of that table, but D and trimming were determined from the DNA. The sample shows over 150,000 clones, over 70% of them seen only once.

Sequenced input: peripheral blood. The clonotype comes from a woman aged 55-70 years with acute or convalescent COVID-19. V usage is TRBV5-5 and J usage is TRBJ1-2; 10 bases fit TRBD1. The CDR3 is CASSPGDRGLIGYTF. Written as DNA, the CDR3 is TGTGCCAGCAGCCCTGGTGACAGGGGGCTGATTGGCTACACCTTC.